The next 28 T cell receptor beta chains were all read from a single sample in a study of T cells in Graves' hyperthyroidism and ophthalmopathy. Researchers amplified the TCR beta CDR3 regions from RNA transcripts. RT-PCR in the first round (using the HTBI primer set) targeted the TCR CDR3. Via MiXCR, TCRdb re-called the multiplex PCR reads, giving one row per CDR3 protein. The sample has about 400,000 distinct CDR3 sequences, roughly 15% seen once. The sequencing sample was made of blood. The receptors shown here come from a woman aged 55-69 years with Graves' ophthalmopathy.

The chain employs TRBV7-2 and TRBJ2-7; 7 bases are a match to TRBD1. The ends lost 5 bases at V and 0 bases at J; junction bases unmatched: 7. Per germline, CDR1 SGHTA and CDR2 FQGNSA. This CDR3 region has 15 residues. The CDR3, as DNA: TGTGCCAGCAGCCTCGCCGGGACAGACTCCTACGAGCAGTACTTC. Translating gives CASSLAGTDSYEQYF.

This clonotype occurred many times. The chain has TRBV5-6 and TRBJ2-3, with 7 bases identical to TRBD2. Germline CDR1 SGHDT, CDR2 YYEEEE. The CDR3 runs to 15 residues. J gave up 4 bases and V 4 bases, and 9 bases lay outside the gene matches. As DNA, the CDR3 is TGTGCCAGCAGCGTACCCAGCGGGAATGCAGATACGCAGTATTTT. It translates to CASSVPSGNADTQYF.

This clonotype was seen ten or more times. The genes are TRBV30 and TRBJ2-2; D is unresolved. This CDR3 spans 14 amino acids. Germline assignment: CDR1 GTSNPN and CDR2 SVGIG (reference sequence). The V end was cut by 0 bases, the J end by 5 bases, with 10 bases between. The DNA for the CDR3 is TGTGCCTGGAGTGTACTCCCTGCAACCGGGGAGCTGTTTTTT. Its translation: CAWSVLPATGELFF.

This clonotype came up a few times. The chain joins TRBV27 to TRBJ2-2; D call uncertain. V shed 2 bases and J shed 5 bases, with 3 bases lying between them. Germline V gene sequence: CDR1 MNHEY, CDR2 SMNVEV (reference sequence). The CDR3 contains 12 residues. CDR3 in DNA: TGTGCCAGCAGTTTAATGACCGGGGAGCTGTTTTTT. Translating it yields CASSLMTGELFF.

Many counts were recorded for this clonotype. The chain employs TRBV11-3 and TRBJ2-1; 8 positions agree with TRBD1. This CDR3 is built from 14 residues. J lost 8 bases, V lost 3 bases, and 6 bases had no gene match. Germline V gene sequence: CDR1 SGHNT, CDR2 YENEEA. The CDR3 DNA sequence: TGTGCCAGCAGCTTTGGCAGGGGGCTCGATGAGCAGTTCTTC. This codes for CASSFGRGLDEQFF.

This clonotype was recorded a few times. The rearrangement links TRBV20-1 to TRBJ2-7, with D possibly being TRBD1 (5 bases). Trimming shortened V by 3 bases and J by 2 bases, and 11 bases separated the two germline ends. The V gene's germline CDR1 is DFQATT and CDR2 SNEGSKA (reference sequence). The CDR3 has 13 amino acids. As DNA, the CDR3 is TGCAGTGCTAGGGGGCTGAGCCCCTACGAGCAGTACTTC. Protein sequence: CSARGLSPYEQYF.

This clonotype was counted at least ten times. Mismatch with germline at one junction end may stem from a read error. The chain uses TRBV20-1 and TRBJ2-7, with D perhaps given as TRBD1 or TRBD2 (5 bases each). Per the germline V gene, CDR1 is DFQATT and CDR2 is SNEGSKA (reference sequence). The CDR3 sequence is 13 residues long. This CDR3 is CCAKSGPSYEQYF. The CDR3 DNA reads as TGCTGTGCTAAGTCGGGACCCTCCTACGAGCAGTACTTC.

This clonotype was detected ten times or more. The chain has TRBV5-8 and TRBJ2-3, with 12 bases identical to TRBD2. Germline CDR1 reads SGHTS; CDR2 reads YDEGEE. With V trimmed by 4 bases and J by 6 bases, 6 bases remained unmatched. The CDR3 extends over 15 amino acids. The CDR3 nucleotides are TGTGCCAGCAGCGCACTAGCGGGAGGCGATGATACGCAGTATTTT. This gives the protein CASSALAGGDDTQYF.

This clonotype was picked up a small number of times. V is TRBV25-1 and J is TRBJ2-3; D is uncertain. The CDR3 runs to 15 residues. The germline V and J ends were trimmed by 6 bases and 0 bases, with 13 bases remaining between them. The germline gives CDR1 MGHDK, CDR2 SYGVNS. CDR3 region: CASSLGIASTDTQYF. CDR3 nucleotide sequence: TGTGCCAGCAGCCTAGGGATAGCTAGCACAGATACGCAGTATTTT.

This clonotype was seen a handful of times. J is TRBJ1-5 and V is TRBV19, with D hard to call. This CDR3 contains 17 residues. V was trimmed by 0 bases and J by 4 bases, leaving 16 bases between them. The germline V gene encodes CDR1 LNHDA and CDR2 SQIVND (reference sequence). Here the CDR3 reads CASSIDPGPSGNQPQHF. The DNA of the CDR3 is TGTGCCAGTAGTATAGACCCCGGACCCAGTGGGAATCAGCCCCAGCATTTT. Full variable domain (outside the CDR3, taken from reference TRBV19 and TRBJ1-5): DGGITQSPKYLFRKEGQNVTLSCEQNLNHDAMYWYRQDPGQGLRLIYYSQIVNDFQKGDIAEGYSVSREKKESFPLTVTSAQKNPTAFYLCASSIDPGPSGNQPQHFGDGTRLSIL.

The CDR3 DNA sequence: TGTGCCAGCAGTTCCCAACAGGGATACTATGGCTACACCTTC. Its protein is CASSSQQGYYGYTF. J is TRBJ1-2 and V is TRBV28; weak D call: TRBD1 (6 bases). Germline V gene sequence: CDR1 MDHEN, CDR2 SYDVKM. CDR3 length: 14 amino acids. V dropped 4 bases and J dropped 3 bases, with 12 bases sitting between them.

The chain is built from TRBV5-8 and TRBJ2-1; D is perhaps TRBD1 or TRBD2 (5 bases each). V was cut by 5 bases and J by 8 bases, with 14 bases left in between. Germline V gene lookup returns CDR1 SGHTS and CDR2 YDEGEE. This CDR3 has 13 amino acids. CDR3: CASRSRGVHEQFF. Written as DNA, the CDR3 is TGTGCCAGCAGGAGTCGAGGGGTCCATGAGCAGTTCTTC.

This clonotype was counted between two and nine times. The conserved phenylalanine or tryptophan normally closing the CDR3 is absent here, so this likely arose from a read error. The rearrangement links TRBV2 to TRBJ2-1; no reliable D call. Germline V lookup: CDR1 SNHLY, CDR2 FYNNEI. The V and J ends lost 1 base and 3 bases respectively, with 7 bases between them. This CDR3 has 14 amino acids. DNA for the CDR3: TGTGCCAGCAGTGAAGTAGACATCTACAATGAGCAGTTCTCC. This encodes CASSEVDIYNEQFS.

There are many counts of this clonotype. The rearrangement links TRBV20-1 to TRBJ2-1; 11 bases match TRBD2. This CDR3 contains 15 residues. The germline CDR1 and CDR2 sequences are DFQATT and SNEGSKA (reference sequence). Trimming at V came to 5 bases and at J to 9 bases, leaving 12 bases not matched to a gene. The CDR3 loop is CSAPRPLAGGLEQFF. The DNA of the CDR3 is TGCAGTGCTCCCCGCCCCCTAGCGGGAGGCCTTGAGCAGTTCTTC.

Many counts were recorded for this clonotype. The V call is TRBV27, the J call TRBJ2-5; the D gene is possibly TRBD2 (5 bases). Germline CDR1 MNHEY, CDR2 SMNVEV (reference sequence). The CDR3 contains 12 residues. V lost 6 bases and J 7 bases, leaving 12 bases between the germline ends. The CDR3 region has the DNA TGTGCCAGCAGCTCTAGCCGGGGGACCCAGTACTTC. Translating gives CASSSSRGTQYF.

This clonotype was observed at least ten times. J is TRBJ1-5 and V is TRBV6-2 or TRBV6-3; perhaps TRBD1 as D (6 bases). With 0 bases removed from V and 7 bases from J, the gap between germline ends came to 16 bases. This CDR3 is 16 amino acids long. Per germline, CDR1 MNHEY and CDR2 SVGEGT. CDR3 loop: CASSYSLGARSQPQHF. DNA for the CDR3: TGTGCCAGCAGTTACTCCCTGGGGGCGCGTTCGCAGCCCCAGCATTTT.

This clonotype was recorded many times. The CDR3, as DNA: TGCGCCAGTACCGGGACAGGGGCCTTGATGAACACTGAAGCTTTCTTT. It yields the protein CASTGTGALMNTEAFF. This chain joins TRBV5-1 and TRBJ1-1; 10 bases line up with TRBD1. V trimming: 8 bases; J trimming: 0 bases; junction bases outside the gene matches: 10. CDR3 length equals 16 residues. Germline CDR1 reads SGHRS; CDR2 reads YFSETQ.

This clonotype appeared many times. The genes are TRBV29-1 and TRBJ1-1; perhaps TRBD1 as D (6 bases). CDR1 is SQVTM and CDR2 is ANQGSEA in the germline V gene. The CDR3 has 14 amino acids. The V gene lost 5 bases and the J gene lost 0 bases, with 13 bases spanning the gap. The CDR3: CSVRTGTVNTEAFF. The CDR3 region has the DNA TGCAGCGTTCGCACAGGGACGGTGAACACTGAAGCTTTCTTT.

This clonotype was observed a few times. The chain couples TRBV7-9 to TRBJ2-5, with D perhaps matching TRBD2 (6 bases). Deletions cut 3 bases from V and 14 bases from J, with 16 bases between. Germline V gene data show CDR1 as SEHNR and CDR2 as FQNEAQ (reference sequence). The CDR3 length is 12 residues. CDR3 sequence: CASSLQTGRKYF. The CDR3 region has the DNA TGTGCCAGCAGCTTGCAGACGGGGAGGAAATACTTC.

The chain carries TRBV27 and TRBJ2-2; the match to TRBD2 covers 10 bases. The CDR3 runs to 14 residues. After removal of 7 bases from V and 5 bases from J, the junction contained 4 bases not matched to a gene. Looked up from germline, CDR1 is MNHEY and CDR2 is SMNVEV (reference sequence). CDR3 in DNA: TGTGCCAGCAAAAAACTAGCGGGGACCGGGGAGCTGTTTTTT. It encodes CASKKLAGTGELFF.

This chain links TRBV7-9 with TRBJ2-1; 8 bases map to TRBD2. This CDR3 is 15 amino acids long. J gave up 5 bases and V 1 base, and 4 bases lay outside the gene matches. The germline V gene has CDR1 SEHNR and CDR2 FQNEAQ (reference sequence). This CDR3 reads CASSLGAGGNNEQFF. For the CDR3, the DNA is TGTGCCAGCAGCTTAGGTGCGGGAGGCAACAATGAGCAGTTCTTC.

This clonotype was seen at least ten times. V gene TRBV2 combines with J gene TRBJ2-1; maybe TRBD2 (5 bases). V was pared by 4 bases and J by 0 bases, with 19 bases between. There are 18 residues in the CDR3. The germline gives CDR1 SNHLY, CDR2 FYNNEI. This chain's CDR3 is CASSVDPSRVHSYNEQFF. CDR3 DNA sequence: TGTGCCAGCAGTGTCGATCCGTCGCGGGTGCACTCCTACAATGAGCAGTTCTTC.

The chain has TRBV6-4 and TRBJ2-1, with 9 bases identical to TRBD2. The CDR3 is made up of 15 amino acids. V dropped 5 bases and J dropped 2; count of bases not matched to a gene: 4. Looked up from germline, CDR1 is MRHNA and CDR2 is SNTAGT. The DNA of the CDR3 is TGTGCCAGCAGTCGGACTAGCGTCGCCTACAATGAGCAGTTCTTC. Protein product: CASSRTSVAYNEQFF.

The sample holds many counts of this clonotype. V and J are TRBV2 and TRBJ2-1, with TRBD2 identical over 7 bases. The CDR3 covers 14 residues. V shed 2 bases and J 7 bases; nucleotides not matched to a gene: 5. Germline lookup yields CDR1 SNHLY and CDR2 FYNNEI. The CDR3, as DNA: TGTGCCAGCAGTGAATGGGGACTAATGAATGAGCAGTTCTTC. It is translated as CASSEWGLMNEQFF.

This clonotype was seen many times. The chain's CDR3 is CASSFGGFYEQYF. The CDR3 bases are TGTGCCAGCAGTTTTGGGGGATTCTACGAGCAGTACTTC. This chain joins TRBV28 and TRBJ2-7; D tentatively reads TRBD1 or TRBD2 (5 bases each). This CDR3 comprises 13 residues. Germline CDR1 MDHEN, CDR2 SYDVKM. V gave up 3 bases and J gave up 3 bases, with 9 bases separating them.

This clonotype was picked up many times. The V and J genes are TRBV30 and TRBJ1-4, with a weak D call TRBD1 (5 bases). Germline CDR1 and CDR2: GTSNPN and SVGIG (reference sequence). The CDR3 contains 13 residues. V shed 0 bases and J shed 6 bases, with 8 bases lying between them. CDR3 bases: TGTGCCTGGAGTGTGACAGCTTATGAAAAACTGTTTTTT. Translation: CAWSVTAYEKLFF.

The chain couples TRBV2 to TRBJ1-5, with D possibly TRBD1 on 6 matching bases. Germline CDR1 is SNHLY and CDR2 is FYNNEI. CDR3 size: 15 residues. Trimming took 0 bases from V and 7 from J, leaving 13 bases between them. The CDR3 is CASSEAGGGGQPQHF. CDR3 in DNA: TGTGCCAGCAGTGAAGCGGGGGGCGGGGGACAGCCCCAGCATTTT.

This clonotype was picked up many times. V gene TRBV5-4 combines with J gene TRBJ2-2; D is unclear. From germline, CDR1 is SGHNT and CDR2 YYREEE (reference sequence). The CDR3 spans 14 residues. V was shortened by 4 bases and J by 3 bases, with 10 bases between the two germline ends. CDR3 sequence reads: CASSTDGYTGELFF. The CDR3 DNA reads TGTGCCAGCAGCACTGACGGCTACACCGGGGAGCTGTTTTTT.